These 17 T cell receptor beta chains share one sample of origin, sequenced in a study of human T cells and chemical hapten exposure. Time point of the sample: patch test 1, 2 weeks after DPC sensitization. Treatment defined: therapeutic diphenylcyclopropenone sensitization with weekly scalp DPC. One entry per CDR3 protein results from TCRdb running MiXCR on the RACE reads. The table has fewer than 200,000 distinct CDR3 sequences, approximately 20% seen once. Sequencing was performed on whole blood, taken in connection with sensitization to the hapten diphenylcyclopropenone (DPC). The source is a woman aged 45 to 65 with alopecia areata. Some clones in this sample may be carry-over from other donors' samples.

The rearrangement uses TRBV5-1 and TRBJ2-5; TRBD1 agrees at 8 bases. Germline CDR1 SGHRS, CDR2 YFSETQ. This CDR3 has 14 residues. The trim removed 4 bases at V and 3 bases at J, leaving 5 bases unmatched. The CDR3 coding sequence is TGCGCCAGCAGCATACCGGGACAGGAAGAGACCCAGTACTTC. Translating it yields CASSIPGQEETQYF.

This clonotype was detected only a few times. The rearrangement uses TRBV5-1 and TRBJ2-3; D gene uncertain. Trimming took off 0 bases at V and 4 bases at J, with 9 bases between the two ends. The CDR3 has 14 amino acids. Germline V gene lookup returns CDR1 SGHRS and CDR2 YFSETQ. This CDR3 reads CASSLASPPDTQYF. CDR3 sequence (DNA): TGCGCCAGCAGCTTGGCGAGTCCCCCAGATACGCAGTATTTT.

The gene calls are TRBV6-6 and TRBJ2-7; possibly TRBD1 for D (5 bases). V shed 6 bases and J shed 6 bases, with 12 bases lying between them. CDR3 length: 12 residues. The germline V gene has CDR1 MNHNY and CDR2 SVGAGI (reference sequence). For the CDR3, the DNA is TGTGCCAGCAGCCGACAGCCAGGCGAGCAGTACTTC. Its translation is CASSRQPGEQYF.

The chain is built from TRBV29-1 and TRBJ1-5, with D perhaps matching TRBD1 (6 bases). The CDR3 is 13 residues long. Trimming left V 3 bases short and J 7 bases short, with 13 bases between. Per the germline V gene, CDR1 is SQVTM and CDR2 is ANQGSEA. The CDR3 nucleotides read TGCAGCGTTGACGGGGGCAGCGGGCAGCCCCAGCATTTT. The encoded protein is CSVDGGSGQPQHF.

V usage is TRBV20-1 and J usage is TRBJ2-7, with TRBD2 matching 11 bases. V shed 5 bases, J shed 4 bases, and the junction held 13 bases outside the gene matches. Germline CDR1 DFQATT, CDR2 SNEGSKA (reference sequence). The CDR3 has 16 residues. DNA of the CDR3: TGCAGTGCTTTAATCACTAGCGGGAGTCTTATATACGAGCAGTACTTC. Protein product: CSALITSGSLIYEQYF.

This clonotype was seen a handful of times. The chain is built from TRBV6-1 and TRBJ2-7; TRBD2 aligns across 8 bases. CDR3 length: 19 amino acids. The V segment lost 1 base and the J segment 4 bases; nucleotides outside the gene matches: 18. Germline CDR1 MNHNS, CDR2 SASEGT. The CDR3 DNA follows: TGTGCCAGCAGTGAAGTGTTTTTTAGCGGGAAGGACATCAGATACGAGCAGTACTTC. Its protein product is CASSEVFFSGKDIRYEQYF.

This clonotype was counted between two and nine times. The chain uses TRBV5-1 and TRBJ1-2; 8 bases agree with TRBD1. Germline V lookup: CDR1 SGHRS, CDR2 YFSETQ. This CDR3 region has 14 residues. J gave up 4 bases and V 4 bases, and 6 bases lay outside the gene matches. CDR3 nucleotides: TGCGCCAGCAGCCCACAGGGGGTGGTCTATGGCTACACCTTC. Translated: CASSPQGVVYGYTF.

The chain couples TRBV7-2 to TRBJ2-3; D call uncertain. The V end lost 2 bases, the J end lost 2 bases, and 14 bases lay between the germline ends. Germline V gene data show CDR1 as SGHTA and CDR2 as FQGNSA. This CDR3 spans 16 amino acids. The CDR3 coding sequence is TGTGCCAGCAGCTTACTCCGACTGGATTCCACAGATACGCAGTATTTT. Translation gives CASSLLRLDSTDTQYF.

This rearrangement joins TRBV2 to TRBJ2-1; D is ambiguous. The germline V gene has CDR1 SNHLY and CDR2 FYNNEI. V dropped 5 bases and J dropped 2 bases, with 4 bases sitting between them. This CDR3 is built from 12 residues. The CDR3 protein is CASSSPYNEQFF. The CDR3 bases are TGTGCCAGCAGTAGCCCCTACAATGAGCAGTTCTTC. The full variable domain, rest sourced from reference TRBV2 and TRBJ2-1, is EPEVTQTPSHQVTQMGQEVILRCVPISNHLYFYWYRQILGQKVEFLVSFYNNEISEKSEIFDDQFSVERPDGSNFTLKIRSTKLEDSAMYFCASSSPYNEQFFGPGTRLTVL.

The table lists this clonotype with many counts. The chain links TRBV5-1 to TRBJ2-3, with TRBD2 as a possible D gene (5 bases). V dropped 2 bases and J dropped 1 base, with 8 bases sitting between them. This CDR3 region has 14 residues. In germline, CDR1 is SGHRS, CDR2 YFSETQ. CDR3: CASSFGSGTDTQYF. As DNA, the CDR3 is TGCGCCAGCAGCTTTGGGAGCGGCACAGATACGCAGTATTTT. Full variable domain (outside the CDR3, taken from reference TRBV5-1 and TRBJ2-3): KAGVTQTPRYLIKTRGQQVTLSCSPISGHRSVSWYQQTPGQGLQFLFEYFSETQRNKGNFPGRFSGRQFSNSRSEMNVSTLELGDSALYLCASSFGSGTDTQYFGPGTRLTVL.

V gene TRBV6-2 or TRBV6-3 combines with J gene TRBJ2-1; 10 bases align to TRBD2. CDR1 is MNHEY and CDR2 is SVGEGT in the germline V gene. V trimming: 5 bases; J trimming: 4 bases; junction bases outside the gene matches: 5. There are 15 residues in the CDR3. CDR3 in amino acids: CASSESGRDYNEQFF. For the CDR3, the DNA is TGTGCCAGCAGTGAAAGCGGGAGGGATTACAATGAGCAGTTCTTC.

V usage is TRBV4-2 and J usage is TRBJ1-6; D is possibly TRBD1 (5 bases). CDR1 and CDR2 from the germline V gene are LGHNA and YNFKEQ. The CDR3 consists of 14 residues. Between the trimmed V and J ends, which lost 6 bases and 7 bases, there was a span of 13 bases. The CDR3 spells CASSQGSWNSPLHF. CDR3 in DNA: TGTGCCAGCAGTCAGGGAAGTTGGAATTCACCCCTCCACTTT.

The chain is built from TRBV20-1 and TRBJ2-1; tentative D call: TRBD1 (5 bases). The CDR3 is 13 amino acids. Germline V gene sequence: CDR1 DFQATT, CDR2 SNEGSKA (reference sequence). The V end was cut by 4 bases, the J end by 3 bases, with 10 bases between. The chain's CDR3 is CSATQTVYNEQFF. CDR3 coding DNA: TGCAGTGCTACTCAGACAGTCTACAATGAGCAGTTCTTC.

CDR3 DNA: TGTGCCAGCACCTTGCAGGCCTGGAGGGCCGGGACCGGGGAGCTGTTTTTT. Residues: CASTLQAWRAGTGELFF. The chain recombines TRBV11-2 with TRBJ2-2; TRBD2 is a possible D gene (6 bases). Deletions cut 7 bases from V and 5 bases from J, with 23 bases between. Germline V CDR1 and CDR2: SGHAT, FQNNGV. The CDR3 spans 17 residues.

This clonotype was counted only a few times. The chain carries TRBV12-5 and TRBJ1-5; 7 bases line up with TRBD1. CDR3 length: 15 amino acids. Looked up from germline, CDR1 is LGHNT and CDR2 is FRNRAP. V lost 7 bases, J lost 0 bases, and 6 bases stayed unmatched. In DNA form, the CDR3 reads TGTGCTAGTGCAGGGGGTCAATATAGCAATCAGCCCCAGCATTTT. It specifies CASAGGQYSNQPQHF. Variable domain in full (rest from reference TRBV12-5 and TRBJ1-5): DARVTQTPRHKVTEMGQEVTMRCQPILGHNTVFWYRQTMMQGLELLAYFRNRAPLDDSGMPKDRFSAEMPDATLATLKIQPSEPRDSAVYFCASAGGQYSNQPQHFGDGTRLSIL.

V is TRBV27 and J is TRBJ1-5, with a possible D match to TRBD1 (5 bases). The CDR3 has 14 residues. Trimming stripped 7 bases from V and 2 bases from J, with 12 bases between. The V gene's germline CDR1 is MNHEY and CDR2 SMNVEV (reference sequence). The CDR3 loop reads CASKTWGGNQPQHF. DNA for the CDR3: TGTGCCAGCAAAACCTGGGGGGGCAATCAGCCCCAGCATTTT.

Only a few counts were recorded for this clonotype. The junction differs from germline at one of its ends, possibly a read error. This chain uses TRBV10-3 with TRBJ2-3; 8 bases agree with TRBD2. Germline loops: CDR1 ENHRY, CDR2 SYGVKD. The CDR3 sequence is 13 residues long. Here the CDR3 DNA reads TGTGCCGTCAGCGGGAGTGGGACAGATACGCAGTATTTT. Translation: CAVSGSGTDTQYF.